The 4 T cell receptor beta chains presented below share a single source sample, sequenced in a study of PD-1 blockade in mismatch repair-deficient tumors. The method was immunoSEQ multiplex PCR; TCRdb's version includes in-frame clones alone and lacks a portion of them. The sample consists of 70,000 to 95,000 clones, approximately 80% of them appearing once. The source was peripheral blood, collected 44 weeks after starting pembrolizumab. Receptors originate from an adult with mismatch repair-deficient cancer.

The CDR3 DNA reads TGTGCCAGCAGTGCATCCTTAGCGGGAGGAGAAGAGACCCAGTACTTC. This translates into CASSASLAGGEETQYF. The V call is TRBV6-1, the J call TRBJ2-5; 10 nucleotides agree with TRBD2. The V gene end was trimmed by 4 bases and the J gene end by 3 bases; junction bases not matched to a gene: 8. Looked up from germline, CDR1 is MNHNS and CDR2 is SASEGT. The CDR3 sequence is 16 residues long.

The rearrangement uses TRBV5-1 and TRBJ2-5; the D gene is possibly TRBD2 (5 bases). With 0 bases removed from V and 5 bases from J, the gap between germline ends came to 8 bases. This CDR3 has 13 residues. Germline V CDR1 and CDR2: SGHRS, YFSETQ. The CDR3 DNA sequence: TGCGCCAGCAGCTTGGAGAGGGTTGAGACCCAGTACTTC. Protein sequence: CASSLERVETQYF.

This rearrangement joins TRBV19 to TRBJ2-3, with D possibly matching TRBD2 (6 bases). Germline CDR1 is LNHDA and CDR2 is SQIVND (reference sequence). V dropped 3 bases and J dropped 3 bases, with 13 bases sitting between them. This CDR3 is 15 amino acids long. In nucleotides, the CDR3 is TGTGCCAGTAGTATTCCGGCGGGGTTAACAGATACGCAGTATTTT. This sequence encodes CASSIPAGLTDTQYF.

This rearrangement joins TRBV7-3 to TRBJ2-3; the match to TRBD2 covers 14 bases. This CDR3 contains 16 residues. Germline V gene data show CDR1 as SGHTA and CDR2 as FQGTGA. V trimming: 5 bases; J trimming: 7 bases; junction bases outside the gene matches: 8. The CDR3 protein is CASSLMTSGRGNTQYF. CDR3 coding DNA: TGTGCCAGCAGCCTCATGACTAGCGGGAGGGGAAATACGCAGTATTTT.